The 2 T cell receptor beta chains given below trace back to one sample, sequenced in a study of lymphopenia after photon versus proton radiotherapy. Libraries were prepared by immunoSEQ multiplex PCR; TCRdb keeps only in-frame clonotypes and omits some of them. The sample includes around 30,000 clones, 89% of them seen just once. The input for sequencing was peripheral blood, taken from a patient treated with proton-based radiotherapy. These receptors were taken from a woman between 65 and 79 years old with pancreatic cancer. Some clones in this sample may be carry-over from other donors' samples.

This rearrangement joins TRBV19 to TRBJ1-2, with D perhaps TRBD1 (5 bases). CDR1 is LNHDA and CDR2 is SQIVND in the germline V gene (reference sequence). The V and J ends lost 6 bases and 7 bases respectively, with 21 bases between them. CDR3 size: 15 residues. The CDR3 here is CASSRDRNPFSGYTF. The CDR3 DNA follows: TGTGCCAGTAGCCGGGACCGAAACCCCTTTTCTGGCTACACCTTC. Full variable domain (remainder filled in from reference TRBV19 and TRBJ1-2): DGGITQSPKYLFRKEGQNVTLSCEQNLNHDAMYWYRQDPGQGLRLIYYSQIVNDFQKGDIAEGYSVSREKKESFPLTVTSAQKNPTAFYLCASSRDRNPFSGYTFGSGTRLTVV.

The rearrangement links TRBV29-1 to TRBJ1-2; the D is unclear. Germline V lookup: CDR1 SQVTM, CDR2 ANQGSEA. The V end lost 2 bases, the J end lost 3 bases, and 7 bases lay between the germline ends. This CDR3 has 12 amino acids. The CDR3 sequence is CSVEPGDYGYTF. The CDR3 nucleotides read TGCAGCGTTGAACCCGGGGACTATGGCTACACCTTC.